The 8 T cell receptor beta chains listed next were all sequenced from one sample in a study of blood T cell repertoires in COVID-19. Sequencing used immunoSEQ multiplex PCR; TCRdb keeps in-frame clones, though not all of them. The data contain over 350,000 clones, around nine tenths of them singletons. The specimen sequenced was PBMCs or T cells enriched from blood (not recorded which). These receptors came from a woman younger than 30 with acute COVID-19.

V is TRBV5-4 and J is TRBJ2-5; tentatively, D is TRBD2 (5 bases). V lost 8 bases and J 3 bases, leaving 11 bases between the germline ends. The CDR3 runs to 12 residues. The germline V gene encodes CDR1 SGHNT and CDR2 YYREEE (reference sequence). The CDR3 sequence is CASKDSEETQYF. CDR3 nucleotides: TGTGCCAGTAAGGACTCCGAAGAGACCCAGTACTTC.

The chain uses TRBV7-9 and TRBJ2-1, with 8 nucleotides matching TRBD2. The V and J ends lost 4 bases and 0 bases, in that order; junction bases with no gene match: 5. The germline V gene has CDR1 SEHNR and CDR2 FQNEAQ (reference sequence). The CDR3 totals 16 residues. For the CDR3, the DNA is TGTGCCAGCAGCTATACTAGCGGAAGCTCCTACAATGAGCAGTTCTTC. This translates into CASSYTSGSSYNEQFF. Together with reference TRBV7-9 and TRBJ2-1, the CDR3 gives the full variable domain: DTGVSQNPRHKITKRGQNVTFRCDPISEHNRLYWYRQTLGQGPEFLTYFQNEAQLEKSRLLSDRFSAERPKGSFSTLEIQRTEQGDSAMYLCASSYTSGSSYNEQFFGPGTRLTVL.

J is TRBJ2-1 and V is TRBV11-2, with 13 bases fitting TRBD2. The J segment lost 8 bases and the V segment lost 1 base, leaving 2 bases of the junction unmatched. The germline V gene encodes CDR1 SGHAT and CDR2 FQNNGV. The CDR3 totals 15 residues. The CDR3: CASSLGLAGGDEQFF. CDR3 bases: TGTGCCAGCAGCTTAGGACTAGCGGGGGGTGATGAGCAGTTCTTC.

The CDR3 DNA follows: TGCGCCAGCAGCCAAGAATTGTTTAGCAGCTACGAGCAGTACTTC. Protein product: CASSQELFSSYEQYF. The chain links TRBV4-3 to TRBJ2-7, with D uncertain. The CDR3 contains 15 residues. The V and J ends lost 0 bases and 3 bases respectively, with 12 bases between them. Germline CDR1 and CDR2: LGHNA and YSLEER.

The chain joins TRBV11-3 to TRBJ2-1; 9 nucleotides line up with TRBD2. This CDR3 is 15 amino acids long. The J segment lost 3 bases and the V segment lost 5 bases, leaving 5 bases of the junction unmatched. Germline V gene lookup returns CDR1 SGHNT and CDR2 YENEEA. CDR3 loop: CASSPRGGDYNEQFF. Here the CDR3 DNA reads TGTGCCAGCAGCCCCCGCGGGGGGGACTACAATGAGCAGTTCTTC.

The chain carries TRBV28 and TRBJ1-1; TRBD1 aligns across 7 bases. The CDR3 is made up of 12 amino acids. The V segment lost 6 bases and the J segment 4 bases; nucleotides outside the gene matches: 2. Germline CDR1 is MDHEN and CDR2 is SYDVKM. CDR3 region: CASRSGGTEAFF. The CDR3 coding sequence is TGTGCCAGCAGATCAGGGGGCACTGAAGCTTTCTTT. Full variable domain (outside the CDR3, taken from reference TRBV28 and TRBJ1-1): DVKVTQSSRYLVKRTGEKVFLECVQDMDHENMFWYRQDPGLGLRLIYFSYDVKMKEKGDIPEGYSVSREKKERFSLILESASTNQTSMYLCASRSGGTEAFFGQGTRLTVV.

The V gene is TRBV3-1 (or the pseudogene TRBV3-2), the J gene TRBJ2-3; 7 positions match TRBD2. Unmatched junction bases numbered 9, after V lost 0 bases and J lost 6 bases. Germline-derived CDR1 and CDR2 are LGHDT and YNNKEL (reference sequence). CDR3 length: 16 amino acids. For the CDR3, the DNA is TGTGCCAGCAGCCAAGAGCGGGGGTACCGGTGGGATACGCAGTATTTT. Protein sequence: CASSQERGYRWDTQYF.

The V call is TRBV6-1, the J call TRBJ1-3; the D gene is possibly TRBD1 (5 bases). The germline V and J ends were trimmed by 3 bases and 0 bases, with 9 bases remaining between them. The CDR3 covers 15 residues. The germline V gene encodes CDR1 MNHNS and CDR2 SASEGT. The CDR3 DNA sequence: TGTGCCAGCAGTGAGCGGGGGTTCTCTGGAAACACCATATATTTT. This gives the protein CASSERGFSGNTIYF.